A selection of T cell receptor beta chains follows, all from one sample in a study of blood T cell repertoires in COVID-19. The data were produced by immunoSEQ multiplex PCR, yet TCRdb's version contains in-frame clones alone and is incomplete. The profile shows about 210,000 clones, 81% of them singletons. The sample comprised PBMCs or T cells enriched from blood (not recorded which). The receptors stem from a woman in her fifties or sixties with acute COVID-19. CDR3s include the opening cysteine and the closing phenylalanine or tryptophan. The order of the fields is J gene, D gene, clone size, V gene, CDR3 protein, CDR3 DNA. The D gene is left open where the match is weak. A row's size may be missing; if present it is once, few, many or a size class.

TRBJ1-3 NA few TRBV27 CASSPRRGGAGNTIYF TGTGCCAGCAGTCCCCGCCGGGGGGGGGCTGGAAACACCATATATTTT
TRBJ2-5 NA NA TRBV5-3 CARSFGHPETQYF TGTGCCAGAAGCTTCGGACACCCGGAGACCCAGTACTTC
TRBJ2-2 NA NA TRBV15 CATSRDLQGLGTGELFF TGTGCCACCAGCAGAGATCTTCAGGGGCTGGGCACCGGGGAGCTGTTTTTT
TRBJ2-2 TRBD1 few TRBV4-3 CASSQDRVTGGFAGELFF TGCGCCAGCAGCCAAGATCGTGTGACAGGGGGTTTCGCCGGGGAGCTGTTTTTT
TRBJ1-5 NA NA TRBV4-1 CASSQDLGQAQDQPQHF TGCGCCAGCAGCCAAGATCTGGGCCAGGCCCAGGATCAGCCCCAGCATTTT
TRBJ1-5 TRBD1 NA TRBV28 CASQGAGQPQHF TGTGCCAGCCAGGGGGCCGGACAGCCCCAGCATTTT
TRBJ2-5 NA NA TRBV6-5 CASRHLRDNEGTQYF TGTGCCAGCAGGCACCTCCGGGACAACGAAGGGACCCAGTACTTC
TRBJ2-7 TRBD1 NA TRBV7-3 CASSPHPGTGYYEQYF TGTGCCAGCAGCCCGCACCCCGGGACAGGGTACTACGAGCAGTACTTC
TRBJ2-7 NA NA TRBV5-5 CASSLRVGGPPYEQYF TGTGCCAGCAGCTTGCGGGTCGGGGGTCCGCCTTACGAGCAGTACTTC
TRBJ2-1 NA NA TRBV6-5 CASSPQYNEQFF TGTGCCAGCTCACCGCAGTACAATGAGCAGTTCTTC
TRBJ2-1 TRBD2 NA TRBV7-3 CASSLTPLAGSYNEQFF TGTGCCAGCAGCTTAACGCCGCTAGCGGGCTCCTACAATGAGCAGTTCTTC
TRBJ2-5 TRBD1 NA TRBV28 CASSPLDRMSQETQYF TGTGCCAGCAGTCCCCTGGACAGGATGTCTCAAGAGACCCAGTACTTC
TRBJ2-6 TRBD1 NA TRBV5-1 CASSETGQGVSGANVLTF TGCGCCAGCAGCGAGACGGGACAGGGGGTATCTGGGGCCAACGTCCTGACTTTC
TRBJ2-5 NA NA TRBV18 CASSPARGQETQYF TGTGCCAGCTCACCAGCCAGGGGCCAAGAGACCCAGTACTTC
TRBJ2-3 NA NA TRBV21-1 CASSNSDRVDDTQYF TGTGCCAGCAGCAATTCCGACAGGGTGGACGATACGCAGTATTTT
TRBJ1-6 NA NA TRBV6-1 CASSEPLNRAPLHF TGTGCCAGCAGTGAACCCTTGAACAGGGCTCCCCTCCACTTT
TRBJ2-5 TRBD1 NA TRBV6-2/TRBV6-3 CASSPGQWTSGPGETQYF TGTGCCAGCAGCCCGGGACAGTGGACTTCGGGTCCCGGAGAGACCCAGTACTTC
TRBJ2-1 NA NA TRBV7-2 CASSLVGAGEQFF TGTGCCAGCAGCTTAGTCGGCGCGGGGGAGCAGTTCTTC
TRBJ2-1 NA NA TRBV19 CASSMGGNEQFF TGTGCCAGTAGTATGGGGGGAAATGAGCAGTTCTTC
TRBJ2-1 TRBD2 NA TRBV5-1 CASSLGGTSGGQFF TGCGCCAGCAGCTTGGGAGGGACTAGCGGGGGGCAGTTCTTC
TRBJ2-7 TRBD1 few TRBV5-1 CASSDRGPKYF TGCGCCAGCAGCGACAGGGGGCCAAAGTACTTC
TRBJ1-6 TRBD1 NA TRBV18 CASSPVQGVNSPLHF TGTGCCAGCTCACCCGTTCAGGGGGTTAATTCACCCCTCCACTTT
TRBJ2-3 NA NA TRBV7-2 CASSFSGRTTDTQYF TGTGCCAGCAGCTTTAGCGGACGAACCACAGATACGCAGTATTTT
TRBJ2-2 TRBD2 NA TRBV4-1 CASSFRTSGRGTGELFF TGCGCCAGCAGCTTCCGGACTAGCGGGAGGGGCACCGGGGAGCTGTTTTTT
TRBJ2-5 TRBD2 NA TRBV5-1 CASSPRLAGSRETQYF TGCGCCAGCAGCCCACGTCTAGCGGGGTCTAGGGAGACCCAGTACTTC
TRBJ1-6 TRBD1 NA TRBV7-2 CASSSTGDRWTYNSPLHF TGTGCCAGCAGCTCCACAGGGGATCGGTGGACCTATAATTCACCCCTCCACTTT
TRBJ1-1 TRBD1 few TRBV5-1 CASSLGLSTGVNTEAFF TGCGCCAGCAGCTTGGGACTTAGCACAGGGGTGAACACTGAAGCTTTCTTT